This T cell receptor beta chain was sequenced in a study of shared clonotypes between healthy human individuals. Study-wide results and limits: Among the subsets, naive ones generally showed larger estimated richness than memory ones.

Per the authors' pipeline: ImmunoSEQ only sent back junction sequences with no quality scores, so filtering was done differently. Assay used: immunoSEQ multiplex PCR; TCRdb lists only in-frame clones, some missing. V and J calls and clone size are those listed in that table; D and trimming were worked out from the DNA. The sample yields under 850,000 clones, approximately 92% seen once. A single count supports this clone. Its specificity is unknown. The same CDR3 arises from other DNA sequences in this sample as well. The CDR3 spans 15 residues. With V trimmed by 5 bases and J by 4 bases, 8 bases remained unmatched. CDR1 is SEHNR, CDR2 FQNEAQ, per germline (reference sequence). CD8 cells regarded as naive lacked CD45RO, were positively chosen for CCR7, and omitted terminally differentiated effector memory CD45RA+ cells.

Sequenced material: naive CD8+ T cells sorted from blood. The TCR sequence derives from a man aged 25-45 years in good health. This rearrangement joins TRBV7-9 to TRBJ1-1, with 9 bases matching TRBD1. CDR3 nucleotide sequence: TGTGCCAGCAGCCCTACCACAGGGGGCGGCACTGAAGCTTTCTTT. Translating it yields CASSPTTGGGTEAFF.